Below, 22 T cell receptor beta chains from the same sample are listed, as sequenced in a study of CD8+CD57+ T cells in acquired aplastic anemia. Using genomic DNA as the template, TCR beta VDJ and CDR3 profiling was carried out. TCRdb ran MiXCR on the reads and lists one entry per CDR3 protein. Among roughly 81,000 distinct CDR3 sequences, approximately 46% were seen once, and the ten largest hold approximately 70%. Sequencing was done on a sample of sorted CD4+, CD8+, or CD8+CD57+ T cells (not recorded which) from PBMCs. The receptors derive from a human donor in good health, serving as a control.

In this sample, this clonotype turned up many times. The chain recombines TRBV12-3 or TRBV12-4 with TRBJ1-2, with D unresolved. Trimming pared 3 bases from V and 0 bases from J, leaving 8 bases between. The length of the CDR3 is 14 residues. CDR3 in amino acids: CASSFRRSNYGYTF. DNA of the CDR3: TGTGCCAGCAGTTTTCGGAGGTCTAACTATGGCTACACCTTC.

This chain uses TRBV27 with TRBJ2-1; TRBD1 aligns across 7 bases. This CDR3 comprises 15 residues. V lost 2 bases, J lost 0 bases, and 1 base stayed unmatched. Per the germline V gene, CDR1 is MNHEY and CDR2 is SMNVEV (reference sequence). CDR3 DNA sequence: TGTGCCAGCAGTTTAGGACAGGCCTCCTACAATGAGCAGTTCTTC. As protein: CASSLGQASYNEQFF.

V gene TRBV7-2 combines with J gene TRBJ1-1; D not certain. The CDR3 contains 13 residues. Per the germline V gene, CDR1 is SGHTA and CDR2 is FQGNSA. V was cut by 7 bases and J by 4 bases, with 13 bases left in between. CDR3 nucleotides: TGTGCCAGCAAAGTAGAGGGTTCCACTGAAGCTTTCTTT. Its translation is CASKVEGSTEAFF.

A word on this clonotype: A much larger clone lies one base from this, so it may be a read error. Because it lacks the conserved phenylalanine or tryptophan at the end, this CDR3 is likely a read error. V gene TRBV20-1 combines with J gene TRBJ2-5; D is possibly TRBD1 (6 bases). V shed 5 bases and J shed 0 bases, with 7 bases lying between them. The CDR3 contains 12 residues. Per the germline V gene, CDR1 is DFQATT and CDR2 is SNEGSKA (reference sequence). The DNA for the CDR3 is TGCAGTGCTGGACAGTACCAAGAGACCCAGTACCTC. This codes for CSAGQYQETQYL.

This clonotype was recorded many times. The chain links TRBV19 to TRBJ2-7; D is perhaps TRBD1 (6 bases). Trimming took 6 bases from V and 0 from J, leaving 9 bases between them. This CDR3 comprises 13 residues. CDR1 is LNHDA and CDR2 is SQIVND in the germline V gene (reference sequence). The CDR3 nucleotides are TGTGCCAGTAGCCAGGGGAGCTCCTACGAGCAGTACTTC. This codes for CASSQGSSYEQYF.

V and J are TRBV24-1 and TRBJ1-5; D possibly corresponds to TRBD1 (6 bases). V lost 3 bases to trimming and J lost 8 bases, with 13 bases between them. The CDR3 extends over 14 amino acids. Germline V gene data show CDR1 as KGHDR and CDR2 as SFDVKD. CDR3 DNA: TGTGCCACCAGTGATCACGGACAGACCAAGCCCCAGCATTTT. Its translation is CATSDHGQTKPQHF.

This clonotype was seen a handful of times. Possible read error: a much larger clone is one base away. No conserved phenylalanine or tryptophan is present at the end of the CDR3, so a read error is the likely explanation. The chain is built from TRBV6-5 and TRBJ2-7, with D unclear. The CDR3 loop spans 14 amino acids. The V end was cut by 3 bases, the J end by 0 bases, with 9 bases between. Germline V gene lookup returns CDR1 MNHEY and CDR2 SVGAGI. CDR3 DNA sequence: TGTGCCAGCAGTTATACGGAGAGCTCCTACGAGCAGTACCTC. Its translation is CASSYTESSYEQYL.

Remarks on this clonotype: The junction and the germline gene differ at one end; a read error may be behind it. This chain links TRBV4-2 with TRBJ2-7; D is perhaps TRBD1 or TRBD2 (5 bases each). From germline, CDR1 is LGHNA and CDR2 YNFKEQ. The CDR3 is 13 residues long. CDR3 protein: CASGQDSGREQYF. In DNA, the CDR3 is TGTGCCAGCGGCCAAGATTCGGGACGGGAGCAGTACTTC.

The genes are TRBV11-2 and TRBJ2-3; 9 bases line up with TRBD2. The V and J ends lost 5 bases and 2 bases, in that order; junction bases with no gene match: 5. Germline lookup yields CDR1 SGHAT and CDR2 FQNNGV. The CDR3 consists of 15 residues. The chain's CDR3 is CASSLTSGPTDTQYF. The CDR3 coding sequence is TGTGCCAGCAGCCTGACTAGCGGCCCCACAGATACGCAGTATTTT.

The chain couples TRBV20-1 to TRBJ2-5, with D possibly being TRBD1 (5 bases). This CDR3 is built from 14 residues. Germline V gene sequence: CDR1 DFQATT, CDR2 SNEGSKA (reference sequence). V was shortened by 0 bases and J by 5 bases, with 13 bases between the two germline ends. In DNA, the CDR3 is TGCAGTGCTAGAGATTGGGGCAGAATGGAGACCCAGTACTTC. Translation gives CSARDWGRMETQYF.

This clonotype showed up just a few times. The chain recombines TRBV12-5 with TRBJ2-1; D remains unclear. This CDR3 region has 12 residues. The ends were cut back, 5 bases at V and 10 bases at J, with 12 bases in the middle. Germline V gives CDR1 LGHNT, CDR2 FRNRAP. In DNA, the CDR3 is TGTGCTAGTGGTCGACCATACGACGAGCAGTTCTTC. Protein sequence: CASGRPYDEQFF. The full variable domain, in which reference TRBV12-5 and TRBJ2-1 provide the parts outside the CDR3, is DARVTQTPRHKVTEMGQEVTMRCQPILGHNTVFWYRQTMMQGLELLAYFRNRAPLDDSGMPKDRFSAEMPDATLATLKIQPSEPRDSAVYFCASGRPYDEQFFGPGTRLTVL.

This rearrangement joins TRBV7-2 to TRBJ2-7, with D perhaps matching TRBD1 or TRBD2 (5 bases each). CDR1 is SGHTA, CDR2 FQGNSA, per germline. There are 13 residues in the CDR3. Trimming took 7 bases from V and 5 from J, leaving 15 bases between them. This CDR3 reads CASIAGGFNEQYF. Written as DNA, the CDR3 is TGTGCCAGCATCGCTGGGGGTTTCAACGAGCAGTACTTC.

With regard to this clonotype: Possible read error: a much larger clone is one base away. The chain couples TRBV2 to TRBJ2-1; 7 bases agree with TRBD1. The J call could be wrong; TRBJ2-7 is a better fit for the DNA end. CDR1 and CDR2 (germline): SNHLY, FYNNEI. The CDR3 consists of 15 residues. In DNA form, the CDR3 reads TGTGCCAGCAAGGAAAGGGGGCAGGAACTCAATGAGCAGTACTTC. It yields the protein CASKERGQELNEQYF.

This sequence joins TRBV10-2 and TRBJ1-1; D possibly corresponds to TRBD1 (5 bases). The V end was cut by 4 bases, the J end by 3 bases, with 21 bases between. CDR1 and CDR2 from the germline V gene are WSHSY and SAAADI. The CDR3 has 17 residues. The CDR3: CASSGTGTAIRDTEAFF. As DNA, the CDR3 is TGCGCCAGCAGTGGGACCGGGACCGCCATTAGGGACACTGAAGCTTTCTTT.

This clonotype was seen a few times. A much bigger clone sits one base away, suggesting this may be a read error. V and J are TRBV11-3 and TRBJ2-7; unclear D gene. The germline gives CDR1 SGHNT, CDR2 YENEEA. V lost 7 bases and J 7 bases, leaving 17 bases between the germline ends. The CDR3 spans 13 residues. The CDR3 reads CASKAGLRDEQYF. CDR3 DNA sequence: TGTGCCAGCAAGGCAGGCCTGAGAGATGAGCAGTACTTC.

V and J are TRBV19 and TRBJ1-1; D is uncertain. V was cut by 3 bases and J by 1 base, with 3 bases left in between. The CDR3 totals 12 residues. CDR1 and CDR2 (germline): LNHDA, SQIVND (reference sequence). The CDR3 nucleotides are TGTGCCAGTAGTATCTGGAACACTGAAGCTTTCTTT. It translates to CASSIWNTEAFF. Full variable domain (missing parts from reference TRBV19 and TRBJ1-1): DGGITQSPKYLFRKEGQNVTLSCEQNLNHDAMYWYRQDPGQGLRLIYYSQIVNDFQKGDIAEGYSVSREKKESFPLTVTSAQKNPTAFYLCASSIWNTEAFFGQGTRLTVV.

The V gene is TRBV10-3, the J gene TRBJ2-5; no definite D call. Trimming stripped 1 base from V and 0 bases from J, with 0 bases between. Germline V gene sequence: CDR1 ENHRY, CDR2 SYGVKD. CDR3 size: 12 residues. The CDR3, as DNA: TGTGCCATCAGTGAGTACCAAGAGACCCAGTACTTC. Translating it yields CAISEYQETQYF.

This clonotype was picked up a small number of times. With a much larger clone just one base away, this may be a read error. V and J are TRBV9 and TRBJ2-1; 7 bases align to TRBD1. The J call could be wrong; TRBJ2-5 is a better fit for the DNA end. This CDR3 spans 14 amino acids. Looked up from germline, CDR1 is SGDLS and CDR2 is YYNGEE. CDR3 in DNA: TGTGCCGGCAGCGAGACAGGGTTAGTAGAGACCCAGTACTTC. It yields the protein CAGSETGLVETQYF.

This clonotype was detected once. V and J are TRBV2 and TRBJ1-6; 9 nucleotides agree with TRBD1. This CDR3 spans 14 amino acids. The ends lost 6 bases at V and 7 bases at J; junction bases unmatched: 4. Germline V gene lookup returns CDR1 SNHLY and CDR2 FYNNEI. CDR3 amino acids: CASRGTGRNSPLHF. The CDR3, as DNA: TGTGCCAGCAGAGGGACAGGGCGGAATTCACCCCTCCACTTT.

The DNA for the CDR3 is TGTGCCAGCAGCCCGAGGGACCGACTCTATGGCTACACCTTC. Amino acids: CASSPRDRLYGYTF. This chain uses TRBV14 with TRBJ1-2; D is possibly TRBD1 (5 bases). The CDR3 has 14 residues. Germline-derived CDR1 and CDR2 are SGHDN and FVKESK. Trimming stripped 4 bases from V and 4 bases from J, with 13 bases between. Based on the CDR3 plus reference TRBV14 and TRBJ1-2, the full variable domain is EAGVTQFPSHSVIEKGQTVTLRCDPISGHDNLYWYRRVMGKEIKFLLHFVKESKQDESGMPNNRFLAERTGGTYSTLKVQPAELEDSGVYFCASSPRDRLYGYTFGSGTRLTVV.

The chain links TRBV19 to TRBJ2-7; tentatively, D is TRBD1 (6 bases). CDR1 LNHDA and CDR2 SQIVND come from the germline V gene (reference sequence). Trimming left V 6 bases short and J 7 bases short, with 10 bases between. There are 11 residues in the CDR3. The CDR3 protein is CASRGGREQYF. DNA for the CDR3: TGTGCCAGTAGAGGGGGAAGAGAGCAGTACTTC.

This clonotype was seen at least ten times. The V and J genes are TRBV10-1 and TRBJ2-2, with D perhaps matching TRBD2 (6 bases). V shed 7 bases and J shed 0 bases, with 12 bases lying between them. The CDR3 has 15 residues. Germline CDR1 and CDR2: WNHNN and SYGVQD (reference sequence). The CDR3 region is CASTEAGANTGELFF. DNA for the CDR3: TGCGCCAGCACGGAAGCGGGCGCGAACACCGGGGAGCTGTTTTTT.